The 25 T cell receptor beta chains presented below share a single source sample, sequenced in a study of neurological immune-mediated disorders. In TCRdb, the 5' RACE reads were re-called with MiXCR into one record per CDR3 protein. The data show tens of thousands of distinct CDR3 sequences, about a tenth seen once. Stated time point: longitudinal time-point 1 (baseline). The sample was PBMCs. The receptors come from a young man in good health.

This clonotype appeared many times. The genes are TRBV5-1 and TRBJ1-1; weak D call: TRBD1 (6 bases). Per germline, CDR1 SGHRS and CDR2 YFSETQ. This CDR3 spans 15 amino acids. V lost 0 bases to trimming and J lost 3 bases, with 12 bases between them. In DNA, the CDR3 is TGCGCCAGCAGCTTGGTGCAGGGGCGCGACACTGAAGCTTTCTTT. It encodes CASSLVQGRDTEAFF.

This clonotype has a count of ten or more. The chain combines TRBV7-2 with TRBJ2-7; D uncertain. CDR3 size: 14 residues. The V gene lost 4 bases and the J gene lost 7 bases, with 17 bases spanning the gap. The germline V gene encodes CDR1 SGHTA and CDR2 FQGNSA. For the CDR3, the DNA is TGTGCCAGCAGCTGGGGAAACCAACCTTTTGAGCAGTACTTC. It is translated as CASSWGNQPFEQYF.

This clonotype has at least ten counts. In DNA form, the CDR3 reads TGTGCCAGCAGCTTAGCCCAACTTGCGGGGAAATACAATGAGCAGTTCTTC. This gives the protein CASSLAQLAGKYNEQFF. The rearrangement joins TRBV11-2 to TRBJ2-1; tentatively, D is TRBD2 (6 bases). The CDR3 covers 17 residues. Trimming removed 1 base at V and 4 bases at J, with 17 bases between. Looked up from germline, CDR1 is SGHAT and CDR2 is FQNNGV.

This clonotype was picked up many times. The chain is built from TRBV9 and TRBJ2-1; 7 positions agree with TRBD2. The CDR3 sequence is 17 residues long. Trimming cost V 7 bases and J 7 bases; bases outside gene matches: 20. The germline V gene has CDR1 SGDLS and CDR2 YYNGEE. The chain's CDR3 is CASQRGASGSYGNEQFF. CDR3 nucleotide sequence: TGTGCCAGCCAAAGAGGGGCTAGCGGATCTTATGGTAATGAGCAGTTCTTC.

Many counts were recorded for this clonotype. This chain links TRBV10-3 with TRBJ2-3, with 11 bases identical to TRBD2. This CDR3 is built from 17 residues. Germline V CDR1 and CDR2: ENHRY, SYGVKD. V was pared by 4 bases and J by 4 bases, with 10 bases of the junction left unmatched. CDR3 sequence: CAISGGLAAASADTQYF. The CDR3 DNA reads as TGTGCCATCAGTGGGGGACTAGCGGCCGCGAGCGCAGATACGCAGTATTTT.

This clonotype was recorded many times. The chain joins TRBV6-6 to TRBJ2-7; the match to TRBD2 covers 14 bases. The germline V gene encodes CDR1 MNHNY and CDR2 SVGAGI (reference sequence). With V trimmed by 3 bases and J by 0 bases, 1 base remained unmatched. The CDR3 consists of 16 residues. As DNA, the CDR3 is TGTGCCAGCAGTTATGGGACTAGCGGGGGCTCCTACGAGCAGTACTTC. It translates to CASSYGTSGGSYEQYF.

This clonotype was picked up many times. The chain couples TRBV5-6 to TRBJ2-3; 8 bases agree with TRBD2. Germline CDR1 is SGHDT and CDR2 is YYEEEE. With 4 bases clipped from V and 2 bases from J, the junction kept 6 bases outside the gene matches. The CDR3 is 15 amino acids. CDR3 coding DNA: TGTGCCAGCAGCGCGACTAGCGCACTCACAGATACGCAGTATTTT. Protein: CASSATSALTDTQYF.

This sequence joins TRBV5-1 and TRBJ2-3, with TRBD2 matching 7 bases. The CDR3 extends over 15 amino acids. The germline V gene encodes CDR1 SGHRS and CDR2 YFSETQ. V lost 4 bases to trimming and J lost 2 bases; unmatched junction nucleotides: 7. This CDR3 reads CASSPSAGFTDTQYF. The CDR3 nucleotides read TGCGCCAGCAGCCCCTCAGCGGGATTCACAGATACGCAGTATTTT.

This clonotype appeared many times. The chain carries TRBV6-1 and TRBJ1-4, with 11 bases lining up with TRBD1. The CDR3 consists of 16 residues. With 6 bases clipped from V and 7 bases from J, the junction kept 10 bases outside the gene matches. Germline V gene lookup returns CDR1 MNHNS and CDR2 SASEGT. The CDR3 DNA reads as TGTGCCAGCAGAACCCGGGGACAGGGGGGAAGTGAAAAACTGTTTTTT. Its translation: CASRTRGQGGSEKLFF.

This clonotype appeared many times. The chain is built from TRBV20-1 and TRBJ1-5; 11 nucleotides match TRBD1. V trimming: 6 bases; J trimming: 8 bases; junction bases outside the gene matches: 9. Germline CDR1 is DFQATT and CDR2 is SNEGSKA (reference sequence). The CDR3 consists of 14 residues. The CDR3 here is CSARRTGGGEPQHF. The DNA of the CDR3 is TGCAGTGCGAGGCGGACAGGGGGCGGAGAGCCCCAGCATTTT.

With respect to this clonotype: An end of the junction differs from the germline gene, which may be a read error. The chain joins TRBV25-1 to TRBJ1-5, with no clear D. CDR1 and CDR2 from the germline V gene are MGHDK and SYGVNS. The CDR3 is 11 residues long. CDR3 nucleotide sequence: TGTACCAGCAGTAAGATGGGTGGGTGTCATTTT. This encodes CTSSKMGGCHF.

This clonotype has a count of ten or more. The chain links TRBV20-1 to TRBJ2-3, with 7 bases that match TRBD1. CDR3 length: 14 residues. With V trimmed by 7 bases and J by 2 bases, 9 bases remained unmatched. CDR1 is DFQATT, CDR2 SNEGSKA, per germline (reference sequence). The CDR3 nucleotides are TGCAGTGTCAACCGGGACAGACTCACAGATACGCAGTATTTT. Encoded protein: CSVNRDRLTDTQYF.

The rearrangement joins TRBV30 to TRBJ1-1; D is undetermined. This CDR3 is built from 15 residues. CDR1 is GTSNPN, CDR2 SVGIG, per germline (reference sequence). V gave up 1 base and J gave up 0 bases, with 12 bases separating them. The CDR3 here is CAWSETRSVNTEAFF. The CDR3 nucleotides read TGTGCCTGGAGTGAAACCAGGTCAGTGAACACTGAAGCTTTCTTT.

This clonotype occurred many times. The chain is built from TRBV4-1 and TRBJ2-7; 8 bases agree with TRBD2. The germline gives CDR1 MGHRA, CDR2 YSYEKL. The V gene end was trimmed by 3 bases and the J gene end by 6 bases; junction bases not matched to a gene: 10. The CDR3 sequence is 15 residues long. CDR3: CASSQAQRELSEQYF. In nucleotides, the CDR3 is TGCGCCAGCAGCCAGGCACAGCGGGAGCTCTCCGAGCAGTACTTC.

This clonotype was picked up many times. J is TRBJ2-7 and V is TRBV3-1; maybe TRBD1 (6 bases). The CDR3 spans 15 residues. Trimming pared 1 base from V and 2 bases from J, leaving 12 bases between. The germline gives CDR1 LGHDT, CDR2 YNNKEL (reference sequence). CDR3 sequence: CASSQGGRGTYEQYF. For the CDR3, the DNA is TGTGCCAGCAGCCAAGGCGGCAGGGGAACCTACGAGCAGTACTTC.

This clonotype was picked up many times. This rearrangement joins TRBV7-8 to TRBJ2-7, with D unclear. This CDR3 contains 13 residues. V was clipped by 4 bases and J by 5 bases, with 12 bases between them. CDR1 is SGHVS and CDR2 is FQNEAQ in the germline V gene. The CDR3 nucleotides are TGTGCCAGCAGCTGGGCCAGCAAGGACGAGCAGTACTTC. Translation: CASSWASKDEQYF.

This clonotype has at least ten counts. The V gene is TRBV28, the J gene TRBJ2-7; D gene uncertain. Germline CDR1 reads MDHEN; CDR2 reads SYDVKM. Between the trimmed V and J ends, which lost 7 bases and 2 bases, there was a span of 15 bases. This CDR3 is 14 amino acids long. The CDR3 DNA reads TGTGCCAGCACCCCCTCGGCAGTAACCTACGAGCAGTACTTC. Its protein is CASTPSAVTYEQYF.

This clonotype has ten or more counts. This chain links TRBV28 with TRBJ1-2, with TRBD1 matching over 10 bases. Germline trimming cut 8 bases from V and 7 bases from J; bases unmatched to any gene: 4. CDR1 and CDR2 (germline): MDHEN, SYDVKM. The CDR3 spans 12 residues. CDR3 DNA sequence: TGTGCCAGCGGGGACAGGGGATTTGGCTACACCTTC. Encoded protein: CASGDRGFGYTF.

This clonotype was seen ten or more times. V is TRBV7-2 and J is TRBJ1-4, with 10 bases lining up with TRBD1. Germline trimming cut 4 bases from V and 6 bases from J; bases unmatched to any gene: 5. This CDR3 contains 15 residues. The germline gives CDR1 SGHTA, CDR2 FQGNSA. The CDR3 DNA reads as TGTGCCAGCAGCTCTCCGGGACAGGGGTATGAAAAACTGTTTTTT. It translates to CASSSPGQGYEKLFF.

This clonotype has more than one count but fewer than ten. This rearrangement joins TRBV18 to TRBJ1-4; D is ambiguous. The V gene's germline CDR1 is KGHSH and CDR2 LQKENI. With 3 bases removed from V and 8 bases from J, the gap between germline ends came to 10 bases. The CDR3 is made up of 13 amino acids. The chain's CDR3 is CASSPSRSEKLFF. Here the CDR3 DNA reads TGTGCCAGCTCACCCTCTCGGTCCGAAAAACTGTTTTTT.

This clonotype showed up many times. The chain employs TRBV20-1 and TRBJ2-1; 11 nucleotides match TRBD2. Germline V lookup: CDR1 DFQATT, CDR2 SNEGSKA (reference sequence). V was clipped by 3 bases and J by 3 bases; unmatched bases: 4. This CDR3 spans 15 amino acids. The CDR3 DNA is TGCAGTGCTAGGGCGGGACTAGCGGACTACAATGAGCAGTTCTTC. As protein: CSARAGLADYNEQFF.

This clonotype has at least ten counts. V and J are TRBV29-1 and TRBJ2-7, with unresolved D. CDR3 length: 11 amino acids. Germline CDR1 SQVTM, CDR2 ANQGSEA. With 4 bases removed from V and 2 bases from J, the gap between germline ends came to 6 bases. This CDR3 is CSVGQAYEQYF. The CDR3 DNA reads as TGCAGCGTTGGACAAGCCTACGAGCAGTACTTC.

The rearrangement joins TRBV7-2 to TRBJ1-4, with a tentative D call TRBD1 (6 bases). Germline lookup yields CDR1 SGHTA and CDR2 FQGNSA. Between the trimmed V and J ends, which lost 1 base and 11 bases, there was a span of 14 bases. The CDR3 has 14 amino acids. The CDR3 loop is CASSLGWGGEKLFF. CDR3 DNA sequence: TGTGCCAGCAGCTTAGGTTGGGGGGGCGAGAAACTGTTTTTT.

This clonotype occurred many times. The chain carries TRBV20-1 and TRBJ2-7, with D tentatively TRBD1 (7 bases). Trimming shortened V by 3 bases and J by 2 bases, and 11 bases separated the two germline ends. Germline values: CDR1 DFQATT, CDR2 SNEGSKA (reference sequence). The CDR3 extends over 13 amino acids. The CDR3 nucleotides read TGCAGTGCTAGGCGGGACAGCACCTACGAGCAGTACTTC. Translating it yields CSARRDSTYEQYF.

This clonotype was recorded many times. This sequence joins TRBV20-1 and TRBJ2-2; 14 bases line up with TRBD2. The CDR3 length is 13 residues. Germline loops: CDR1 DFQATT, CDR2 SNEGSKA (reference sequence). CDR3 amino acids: CSGTSGSPGELFF. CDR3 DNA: TGCAGCGGGACTAGCGGGAGTCCCGGGGAGCTGTTTTTT.